The present entry profiles one T cell receptor (beta chain) with its context. Amplification targeted TCR beta CDR3 regions from RNA transcripts. HTBI primers drove first-round RT-PCR of the TCR CDR3. TCRdb re-called the multiplex PCR reads through MiXCR, storing one row per CDR3 protein. This table holds a few hundred thousand distinct CDR3 sequences, less than 20% found once. This specimen comes from a study of T cells in Graves' hyperthyroidism and ophthalmopathy. Sequenced: blood. The sequence was collected from a woman under 40 with Graves' hyperthyroidism.

CDR3 coding DNA: TGCGCCAGCAGGGGTCCGGGATTAAACACCGGGGAGCTGTTTTTT. Encoded protein: CASRGPGLNTGELFF. The chain is built from TRBV5-1 and TRBJ2-2; TRBD2 might be the D (5 bases). The V and J ends lost 5 bases and 2 bases respectively, with 13 bases between them. Germline CDR1 SGHRS, CDR2 YFSETQ. The CDR3 has 15 residues.